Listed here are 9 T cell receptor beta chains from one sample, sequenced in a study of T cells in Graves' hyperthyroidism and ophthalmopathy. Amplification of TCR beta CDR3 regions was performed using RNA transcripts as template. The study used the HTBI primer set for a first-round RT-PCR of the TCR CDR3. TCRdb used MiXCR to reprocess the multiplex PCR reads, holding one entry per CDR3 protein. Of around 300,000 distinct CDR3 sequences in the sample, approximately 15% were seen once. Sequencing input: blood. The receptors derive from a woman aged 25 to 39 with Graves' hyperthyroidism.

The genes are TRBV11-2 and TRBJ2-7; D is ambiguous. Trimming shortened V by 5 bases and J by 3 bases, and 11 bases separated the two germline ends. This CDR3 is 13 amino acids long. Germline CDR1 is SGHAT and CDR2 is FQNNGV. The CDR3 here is CASSPQRHYEQYF. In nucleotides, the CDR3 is TGTGCCAGCAGCCCACAGCGACACTACGAGCAGTACTTC.

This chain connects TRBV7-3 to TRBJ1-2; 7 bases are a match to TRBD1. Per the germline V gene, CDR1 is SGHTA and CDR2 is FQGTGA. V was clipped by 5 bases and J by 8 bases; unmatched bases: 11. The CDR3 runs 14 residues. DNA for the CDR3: TGTGCCAGCAGCCCGGACAGGCGGCCGGGAGGCTACACCTTC. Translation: CASSPDRRPGGYTF.

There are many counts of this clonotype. Here the CDR3 reads CSASRLGTSGRGGPDTQYF. The DNA for the CDR3 is TGCAGTGCTAGCCGCCTAGGGACTAGCGGGAGGGGGGGGCCAGATACGCAGTATTTT. The chain carries TRBV20-1 and TRBJ2-3; 16 nucleotides agree with TRBD2. The CDR3 covers 19 residues. The germline gives CDR1 DFQATT, CDR2 SNEGSKA (reference sequence). Trimming took 3 bases from V and 4 from J; bases not matched to a gene: 13.

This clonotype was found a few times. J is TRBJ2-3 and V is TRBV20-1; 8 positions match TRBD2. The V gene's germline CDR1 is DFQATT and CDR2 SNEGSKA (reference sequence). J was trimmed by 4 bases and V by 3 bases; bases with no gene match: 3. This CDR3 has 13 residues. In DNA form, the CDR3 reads TGCAGTGCTAGGCCGGGACTAGCAGATACGCAGTATTTT. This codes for CSARPGLADTQYF.

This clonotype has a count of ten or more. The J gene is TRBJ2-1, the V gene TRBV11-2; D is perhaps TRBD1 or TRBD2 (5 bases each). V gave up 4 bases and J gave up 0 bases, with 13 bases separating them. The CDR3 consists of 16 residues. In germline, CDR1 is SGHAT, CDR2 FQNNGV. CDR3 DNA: TGTGCCAGCAGCTCCGAGGGGCACCTCTCCTACAATGAGCAGTTCTTC. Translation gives CASSSEGHLSYNEQFF.

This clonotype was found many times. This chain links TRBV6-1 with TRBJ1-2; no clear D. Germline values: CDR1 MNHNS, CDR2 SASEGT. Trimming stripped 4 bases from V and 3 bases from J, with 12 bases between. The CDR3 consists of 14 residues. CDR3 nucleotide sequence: TGTGCCAGCAGTGCGATCCCGCTAGACTATGGCTACACCTTC. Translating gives CASSAIPLDYGYTF.

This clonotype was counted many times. This CDR3 is CASSGMPGLVLHEQFF. The CDR3 bases are TGTGCCAGCAGCGGAATGCCGGGACTAGTTCTCCATGAGCAGTTCTTC. The chain uses TRBV14 and TRBJ2-1, with 8 bases aligning to TRBD2. There are 16 residues in the CDR3. Trimming took 5 bases from V and 8 from J; bases not matched to a gene: 14. CDR1 is SGHDN and CDR2 is FVKESK in the germline V gene.

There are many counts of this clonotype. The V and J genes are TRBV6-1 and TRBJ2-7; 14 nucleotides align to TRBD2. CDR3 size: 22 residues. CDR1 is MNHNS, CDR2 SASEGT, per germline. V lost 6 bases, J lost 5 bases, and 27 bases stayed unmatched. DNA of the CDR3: TGTGCCAGCAGCTCCGCCAGGGGGACTAGCGGGAGTCACGCAGTGAGTAGCCACGAGCAGTACTTC. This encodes CASSSARGTSGSHAVSSHEQYF.

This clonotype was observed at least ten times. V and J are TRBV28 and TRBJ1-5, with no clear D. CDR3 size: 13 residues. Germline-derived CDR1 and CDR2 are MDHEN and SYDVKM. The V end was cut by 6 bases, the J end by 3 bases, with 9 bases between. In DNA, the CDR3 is TGTGCCAGCAGAGACGGGTACAATCAGCCCCAGCATTTT. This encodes CASRDGYNQPQHF.